Listed below are T cell receptor beta chains from one sample, sequenced in a study of control samples from healthy donors and cancer patients. Sequencing used immunoSEQ multiplex PCR; TCRdb keeps in-frame clones, though not all of them. The sample has around 150,000 clones, around nine tenths seen once. The sequenced sample consisted of blood. These receptors came from a man aged 30 to 39 in good health. Each CDR3 is given with its conserved first and last residue. D genes are given only for firm matches. Only some rows state a clone size, as once, few, many or a class for expanded clones.

D gene: .
V gene: TRBV6-2/TRBV6-3
J gene: TRBJ1-1
clone size: .
CDR3 protein: CASSPPPQMNTEAFF
CDR3 DNA: TGTGCCAGCAGTCCACCCCCGCAGATGAACACTGAAGCTTTCTTT

D gene: .
V gene: TRBV9
J gene: TRBJ1-5
clone size: .
CDR3 protein: CASSVGEGQPQHF
CDR3 DNA: TGTGCCAGCAGCGTAGGAGAGGGTCAGCCCCAGCATTTT

D gene: .
V gene: TRBV24-1
J gene: TRBJ1-4
clone size: .
CDR3 protein: CATSDGVGDSTNEKLFF
CDR3 DNA: TGTGCCACCAGTGACGGGGTCGGAGATTCAACTAATGAAAAACTGTTTTTT

D gene: .
V gene: TRBV27
J gene: TRBJ1-4
clone size: .
CDR3 protein: CASTQLGGGRFF
CDR3 DNA: TGTGCCAGCACCCAATTGGGGGGCGGGAGGTTTTTT

D gene: TRBD1
V gene: TRBV15
J gene: TRBJ2-1
clone size: .
CDR3 protein: CATSPPRGSYNEQFF
CDR3 DNA: TGTGCCACCAGCCCCCCCAGGGGGTCCTACAATGAGCAGTTCTTC

D gene: TRBD1
V gene: TRBV28
J gene: TRBJ2-7
clone size: once
CDR3 protein: CASSSPQGAFYEQYF
CDR3 DNA: TGTGCCAGCAGTTCACCGCAGGGGGCTTTTTACGAGCAGTACTTC

D gene: .
V gene: TRBV25-1
J gene: TRBJ1-3
clone size: .
CDR3 protein: CASSEARDSLTGNTIYF
CDR3 DNA: TGTGCCAGCAGTGAGGCCCGGGACTCCCTAACGGGAAACACCATATATTTT

D gene: TRBD1
V gene: TRBV7-2
J gene: TRBJ2-1
clone size: .
CDR3 protein: CASSIGDRGQFF
CDR3 DNA: TGTGCCAGCAGCATAGGCGACAGGGGGCAGTTCTTC

D gene: .
V gene: TRBV20-1
J gene: TRBJ2-5
clone size: .
CDR3 protein: CSASWDQAQETQYF
CDR3 DNA: TGCAGTGCTAGTTGGGACCAGGCTCAAGAGACCCAGTACTTC

D gene: TRBD1
V gene: TRBV9
J gene: TRBJ1-6
clone size: .
CDR3 protein: CASGGQGNSPLHF
CDR3 DNA: TGTGCCAGCGGGGGACAGGGTAACTCACCCCTCCACTTT

D gene: .
V gene: TRBV3-1/TRBV3-2
J gene: TRBJ2-7
clone size: .
CDR3 protein: CASSPGGMRTRGVEQYF
CDR3 DNA: TGTGCCAGCAGCCCAGGGGGAATGAGGACTAGGGGCGTCGAGCAGTACTTC

D gene: .
V gene: TRBV29-1
J gene: TRBJ2-6
clone size: .
CDR3 protein: CSVLEGRSGANVLTF
CDR3 DNA: TGCAGTGTGTTGGAGGGGAGGTCGGGGGCCAACGTCCTGACTTTC

D gene: TRBD2
V gene: TRBV2
J gene: TRBJ2-7
clone size: .
CDR3 protein: CASTDQTSGKYEQYF
CDR3 DNA: TGTGCCAGCACCGACCAGACTAGCGGGAAATACGAGCAGTACTTC

D gene: .
V gene: TRBV9
J gene: TRBJ2-6
clone size: .
CDR3 protein: CASTDGGANVLTF
CDR3 DNA: TGTGCCAGCACTGATGGAGGGGCCAACGTCCTGACTTTC

D gene: TRBD1
V gene: TRBV2
J gene: TRBJ2-2
clone size: .
CDR3 protein: CASSEVGGLGELFF
CDR3 DNA: TGTGCCAGCAGTGAAGTAGGGGGCCTCGGGGAGCTGTTTTTT

D gene: .
V gene: TRBV11-2
J gene: TRBJ1-4
clone size: few
CDR3 protein: CASSPVGRRRGEKLFF
CDR3 DNA: TGTGCCAGCAGCCCGGTCGGGAGGCGACGGGGTGAAAAACTGTTTTTT

D gene: TRBD1
V gene: TRBV5-1
J gene: TRBJ2-7
clone size: once
CDR3 protein: CASHSGQGRHEQYF
CDR3 DNA: TGCGCCAGCCATTCGGGACAGGGGAGGCACGAGCAGTACTTC

D gene: .
V gene: TRBV6-4
J gene: TRBJ2-1
clone size: .
CDR3 protein: CASSSRRSAYNEQFF
CDR3 DNA: TGTGCCAGCAGCTCGAGGCGGAGTGCCTACAATGAGCAGTTCTTC

D gene: .
V gene: TRBV28
J gene: TRBJ1-2
clone size: .
CDR3 protein: CASSSSGWESNYGYTF
CDR3 DNA: TGTGCCAGCAGTTCCTCGGGGTGGGAGTCTAACTATGGCTACACCTTC

D gene: TRBD1
V gene: TRBV19
J gene: TRBJ1-5
clone size: .
CDR3 protein: CASRLTGVQPQHF
CDR3 DNA: TGTGCCAGTAGACTCACAGGGGTTCAGCCCCAGCATTTT

D gene: .
V gene: TRBV6-5
J gene: TRBJ1-2
clone size: .
CDR3 protein: CASSLPEDRGGYTF
CDR3 DNA: TGTGCCAGCAGCCTCCCAGAGGACAGAGGTGGCTACACCTTC

D gene: .
V gene: TRBV2
J gene: TRBJ1-4
clone size: .
CDR3 protein: CASSEKARAGGEKLFF
CDR3 DNA: TGTGCCAGCAGTGAGAAGGCTCGGGCAGGCGGTGAAAAACTGTTTTTT

D gene: TRBD1
V gene: TRBV5-4
J gene: TRBJ1-2
clone size: .
CDR3 protein: CASSFRDRGDGYTF
CDR3 DNA: TGTGCCAGCAGCTTCCGGGACAGGGGGGATGGCTACACCTTC

D gene: TRBD1
V gene: TRBV6-5
J gene: TRBJ1-2
clone size: .
CDR3 protein: CASSRDRAYGYTF
CDR3 DNA: TGTGCCAGCAGCCGGGACAGGGCCTATGGCTACACCTTC

D gene: .
V gene: TRBV21-1
J gene: TRBJ2-7
clone size: .
CDR3 protein: CASSNQGAFGYEQYF
CDR3 DNA: TGTGCCAGCAGCAACCAGGGGGCTTTCGGGTACGAGCAGTACTTC

D gene: .
V gene: TRBV12-3/TRBV12-4
J gene: TRBJ2-1
clone size: once
CDR3 protein: CASSFWGVDEQFF
CDR3 DNA: TGTGCCAGCAGTTTTTGGGGGGTCGATGAGCAGTTCTTC

D gene: TRBD1
V gene: TRBV10-2
J gene: TRBJ1-5
clone size: .
CDR3 protein: CASRGDRGGQPQHF
CDR3 DNA: TGCGCCAGCAGGGGGGACAGGGGTGGTCAGCCCCAGCATTTT

D gene: .
V gene: TRBV3-1/TRBV3-2
J gene: TRBJ1-2
clone size: once
CDR3 protein: CASSQEGRPFNYGYTF
CDR3 DNA: TGTGCCAGCAGCCAAGAGGGGCGACCATTTAACTATGGCTACACCTTC

D gene: TRBD1
V gene: TRBV7-3
J gene: TRBJ2-7
clone size: .
CDR3 protein: CASSLISGDRYYEQYF
CDR3 DNA: TGTGCCAGCAGCTTAATATCAGGGGACAGATACTACGAGCAGTACTTC

D gene: .
V gene: TRBV11-2
J gene: TRBJ2-2
clone size: .
CDR3 protein: CASSLTRAGELFF
CDR3 DNA: TGTGCCAGCAGCTTGACCAGGGCCGGGGAGCTGTTTTTT

D gene: TRBD1
V gene: TRBV7-2
J gene: TRBJ2-7
clone size: .
CDR3 protein: CASSLGGQSTEQYF
CDR3 DNA: TGTGCCAGCAGCTTAGGGGGACAGTCGACCGAGCAGTACTTC

D gene: TRBD2
V gene: TRBV4-2
J gene: TRBJ2-1
clone size: once
CDR3 protein: CASKAAGGHHNEQFF
CDR3 DNA: TGTGCCAGCAAGGCGGCGGGGGGGCACCACAATGAGCAGTTCTTC

D gene: TRBD2
V gene: TRBV2
J gene: TRBJ2-2
clone size: once
CDR3 protein: CASSDIAGGRTGELFF
CDR3 DNA: TGTGCCAGCAGTGACATAGCGGGGGGGCGAACCGGGGAGCTGTTTTTT

D gene: .
V gene: TRBV6-5
J gene: TRBJ2-7
clone size: .
CDR3 protein: CASYAGALRDGEQYF
CDR3 DNA: TGTGCCAGCTATGCGGGGGCGTTGAGGGATGGAGAGCAGTACTTC

D gene: TRBD2
V gene: TRBV11-3
J gene: TRBJ2-3
clone size: .
CDR3 protein: CASSPGLAGLSTDTQYF
CDR3 DNA: TGTGCCAGCAGCCCGGGACTAGCGGGACTTAGCACAGATACGCAGTATTTT

D gene: .
V gene: TRBV6-2/TRBV6-3
J gene: TRBJ1-2
clone size: .
CDR3 protein: CASSYSGANYGYTF
CDR3 DNA: TGTGCCAGCAGTTACTCTGGAGCTAACTATGGCTACACCTTC

D gene: TRBD1
V gene: TRBV5-1
J gene: TRBJ2-1
clone size: .
CDR3 protein: CASSPRTGSLNEQFF
CDR3 DNA: TGCGCCAGCTCCCCCCGGACAGGGTCATTGAATGAGCAGTTCTTC

D gene: .
V gene: TRBV7-2
J gene: TRBJ2-7
clone size: .
CDR3 protein: CASSPLPGTSYEQYF
CDR3 DNA: TGTGCCAGCAGCCCCTTGCCCGGGACATCTTACGAGCAGTACTTC

D gene: TRBD2
V gene: TRBV9
J gene: TRBJ2-1
clone size: .
CDR3 protein: CASSVTSGTKSEQFF
CDR3 DNA: TGTGCCAGCAGCGTAACTAGCGGGACTAAGAGTGAGCAGTTCTTC

D gene: .
V gene: TRBV11-2
J gene: TRBJ2-1
clone size: .
CDR3 protein: CASSPVWGEQFF
CDR3 DNA: TGTGCCAGCAGCCCGGTATGGGGTGAGCAGTTCTTC

D gene: .
V gene: TRBV4-3
J gene: TRBJ2-7
clone size: once
CDR3 protein: CASSQDSRAGWYEQYF
CDR3 DNA: TGCGCCAGCAGCCAAGATAGTAGGGCGGGCTGGTACGAGCAGTACTTC

D gene: .
V gene: TRBV6-5
J gene: TRBJ2-7
clone size: .
CDR3 protein: CASSYSWQGGEQYF
CDR3 DNA: TGTGCCAGCAGTTACTCGTGGCAGGGTGGCGAGCAGTACTTC

D gene: .
V gene: TRBV6-5
J gene: TRBJ2-7
clone size: .
CDR3 protein: CASSSDRPPYEQYF
CDR3 DNA: TGTGCCAGCAGTTCTGACCGTCCTCCCTACGAGCAGTACTTC

D gene: .
V gene: TRBV6-4
J gene: TRBJ1-6
clone size: .
CDR3 protein: CASSDSPGLGSPLHF
CDR3 DNA: TGTGCCAGCAGTGACTCTCCAGGGTTGGGATCACCCCTCCACTTT

D gene: .
V gene: TRBV29-1
J gene: TRBJ1-1
clone size: .
CDR3 protein: CSGNRDMNTEAFF
CDR3 DNA: TGCAGCGGCAACAGGGACATGAACACTGAAGCTTTCTTT

D gene: .
V gene: TRBV6-5
J gene: TRBJ1-4
clone size: .
CDR3 protein: CASNPFRNKNEKLFF
CDR3 DNA: TGTGCCAGCAATCCGTTCAGGAACAAGAATGAAAAACTGTTTTTT

D gene: .
V gene: TRBV2
J gene: TRBJ1-5
clone size: .
CDR3 protein: CASRDTGNGQPQHF
CDR3 DNA: TGTGCCAGCAGAGATACAGGGAACGGTCAGCCCCAGCATTTT

D gene: TRBD1
V gene: TRBV11-2
J gene: TRBJ2-3
clone size: .
CDR3 protein: CASSSDRGRTDTQYF
CDR3 DNA: TGTGCCAGCAGCTCCGACAGGGGGCGTACAGATACGCAGTATTTT

D gene: TRBD1
V gene: TRBV5-6
J gene: TRBJ1-4
clone size: .
CDR3 protein: CASSLGQGAHREKLFF
CDR3 DNA: TGTGCCAGCAGCCTGGGACAGGGGGCGCATCGTGAAAAACTGTTTTTT

D gene: .
V gene: TRBV7-2
J gene: TRBJ2-4
clone size: .
CDR3 protein: CASSLGGAKNIQYF
CDR3 DNA: TGTGCCAGCAGCTTAGGGGGGGCCAAAAACATTCAGTACTTC

D gene: TRBD2
V gene: TRBV4-3
J gene: TRBJ2-3
clone size: .
CDR3 protein: CVSSQDLKTSGRTSTDTQYF
CDR3 DNA: TGCGTCAGCAGCCAAGATCTAAAGACTAGCGGGAGAACTAGCACAGATACGCAGTATTTT

D gene: .
V gene: TRBV5-6
J gene: TRBJ2-1
clone size: .
CDR3 protein: CASSLDGDNEQFF
CDR3 DNA: TGTGCCAGCAGCTTGGACGGCGACAATGAGCAGTTCTTC

D gene: .
V gene: TRBV5-6
J gene: TRBJ1-5
clone size: .
CDR3 protein: CASSLGQNQPQHF
CDR3 DNA: TGTGCCAGCAGCTTGGGACAGAATCAGCCCCAGCATTTT

D gene: .
V gene: TRBV11-2
J gene: TRBJ1-4
clone size: .
CDR3 protein: CASSPDRGARNEKLFF
CDR3 DNA: TGTGCCAGCAGCCCTGACCGGGGGGCCCGGAATGAAAAACTGTTTTTT